These 24 T cell receptor beta chains were all obtained from the same sample, sequenced in a study of T cell repertoires in cytomegalovirus infection. TCRdb itself ran the reads through MiXCR, one entry per CDR3 protein. The table shows some 110,000 distinct CDR3 sequences, with about 9.4% occurring only once. For these TCRs, the target antigens are not known. Source material: PBMCs, sequenced either directly or after in vitro stimulation (not recorded which). These receptors were taken from a human donor in good health (CMV status not recorded). Some clones in this sample may be carry-over from other donors' samples.

This clonotype was found many times. V usage is TRBV7-6 and J usage is TRBJ2-1; D possibly corresponds to TRBD1 (6 bases). V was trimmed by 1 base and J by 1 base, leaving 11 bases between them. The CDR3 is 16 amino acids. The germline gives CDR1 SGHVS, CDR2 FNYEAQ. In DNA, the CDR3 is TGTGCCAGCAGCTTAGAACAGGGCCTATCCTACAATGAGCAGTTCTTC. Its protein product is CASSLEQGLSYNEQFF.

This clonotype was observed many times. V usage is TRBV12-3 or TRBV12-4 and J usage is TRBJ1-2; TRBD1 matches 8 bases. The CDR3 has 14 residues. V trimming: 8 bases; J trimming: 4 bases; junction bases outside the gene matches: 9. This CDR3 is CASLQFQGAYGYTF. DNA for the CDR3: TGTGCCAGCCTTCAGTTCCAGGGGGCCTATGGCTACACCTTC.

This clonotype was counted at least ten times. This chain connects TRBV27 to TRBJ1-5, with 8 bases that match TRBD1. The CDR3 has 16 amino acids. The germline V gene encodes CDR1 MNHEY and CDR2 SMNVEV (reference sequence). The V segment lost 6 bases and the J segment 4 bases; nucleotides outside the gene matches: 11. In DNA form, the CDR3 reads TGTGCCAGCAGGGCGGGGGCAGGGGGCGGGAATCAGCCCCAGCATTTT. It encodes CASRAGAGGGNQPQHF.

This clonotype was counted ten times or more. The chain has TRBV12-3 or TRBV12-4 and TRBJ2-3; TRBD2 agrees at 11 bases. The trim removed 6 bases at V and 1 base at J, leaving 9 bases unmatched. This CDR3 is built from 17 residues. The CDR3 DNA sequence: TGTGCCAGCAGCCCGAAGGTGGGACTAGCGGGCACAGATACGCAGTATTTT. Residues: CASSPKVGLAGTDTQYF.

This clonotype has a count of ten or more. The chain employs TRBV25-1 and TRBJ2-3; 10 bases are a match to TRBD2. V lost 1 base, J lost 6 bases, and 10 bases stayed unmatched. Looked up from germline, CDR1 is MGHDK and CDR2 is SYGVNS. This CDR3 region has 17 residues. The DNA of the CDR3 is TGTGCCAGCAGTGAATGGAAAGCGGGAGGGCCGGGGGATACGCAGTATTTT. Its translation is CASSEWKAGGPGDTQYF. The variable domain in full, with the rest retrieved from reference TRBV25-1 and TRBJ2-3, is EADIYQTPRYLVIGTGKKITLECSQTMGHDKMYWYQQDPGMELHLIHYSYGVNSTEKGDLSSESTVSRIRTEHFPLTLESARPSHTSQYLCASSEWKAGGPGDTQYFGPGTRLTVL.

This clonotype turned up a few times. This chain joins TRBV7-2 and TRBJ2-1, with TRBD2 matching 8 bases. The germline V gene has CDR1 SGHTA and CDR2 FQGNSA. The CDR3 covers 15 residues. V shed 5 bases, J shed 6 bases, and the junction held 9 bases outside the gene matches. The CDR3 DNA reads TGTGCCAGCAGCGGGCCACTAGCGGACCTCAATGAGCAGTTCTTC. Its protein product is CASSGPLADLNEQFF.

Points on this clonotype: A read error may be the cause here, since a much bigger clone is one base away. Given the absence of the conserved phenylalanine or tryptophan at the CDR3 end, a read error is likely. CDR3 loop: CASSFQRQNTGELFV. As DNA, the CDR3 is TGTGCCAGCAGCTTTCAGAGACAGAACACCGGGGAGCTGTTTGTT. The chain employs TRBV7-9 and TRBJ2-2; D is undetermined. V gave up 3 bases and J gave up 1 base, with 9 bases separating them. Germline V gives CDR1 SEHNR, CDR2 FQNEAQ (reference sequence). There are 15 residues in the CDR3.

This clonotype occurred many times. The V call is TRBV12-5, the J call TRBJ1-5, with D perhaps matching TRBD1 (5 bases). Germline V gene data show CDR1 as LGHNT and CDR2 as FRNRAP. The V and J ends lost 0 bases and 4 bases respectively, with 13 bases between them. This CDR3 has 16 residues. CDR3 in amino acids: CASGLVLGVKNQPQHF. The CDR3 DNA sequence: TGTGCTAGTGGTTTGGTCCTAGGGGTAAAAAATCAGCCCCAGCATTTT. The full variable domain, in which reference TRBV12-5 and TRBJ1-5 provide the parts outside the CDR3, is DARVTQTPRHKVTEMGQEVTMRCQPILGHNTVFWYRQTMMQGLELLAYFRNRAPLDDSGMPKDRFSAEMPDATLATLKIQPSEPRDSAVYFCASGLVLGVKNQPQHFGDGTRLSIL.

The CDR3 DNA sequence: TGTGCCAGCAGTTTGGGGCGGGAGGGCACCTACGAGCAGTACTTC. Translation gives CASSLGREGTYEQYF. The rearrangement joins TRBV28 to TRBJ2-7; 9 bases agree with TRBD2. The CDR3 covers 15 residues. V was pared by 3 bases and J by 2 bases, with 5 bases of the junction left unmatched. Per the germline V gene, CDR1 is MDHEN and CDR2 is SYDVKM.

The chain links TRBV15 to TRBJ1-4; TRBD1 matches 8 bases. Trimming cost V 1 base and J 11 bases; bases outside gene matches: 9. CDR1 and CDR2 (germline): LNHNV, YYDKDF (reference sequence). The CDR3 sequence is 15 residues long. For the CDR3, the DNA is TGTGCCACCAGCAGAGCTAAGGACAGGGTAGGGAAACTGTTTTTT. Translation: CATSRAKDRVGKLFF. The whole variable domain, filled in from reference TRBV15 and TRBJ1-4, reads DAMVIQNPRYQVTQFGKPVTLSCSQTLNHNVMYWYQQKSSQAPKLLFHYYDKDFNNEADTPDNFQSRRPNTSFCFLDIRSPGLGDTAMYLCATSRAKDRVGKLFFGSGTQLSVL.

Ten or more counts support this clonotype. The chain combines TRBV7-2 with TRBJ2-2, with 9 bases identical to TRBD2. The germline V gene has CDR1 SGHTA and CDR2 FQGNSA. The CDR3 covers 15 residues. Unmatched junction bases numbered 2, after V lost 5 bases and J lost 1 base. CDR3 in amino acids: CASSPAGGNTGELFF. DNA for the CDR3: TGTGCCAGCAGCCCAGCGGGAGGGAACACCGGGGAGCTGTTTTTT.

The V gene is TRBV7-9, the J gene TRBJ2-7, with 12 bases matching TRBD2. Germline V gives CDR1 SEHNR, CDR2 FQNEAQ (reference sequence). This CDR3 is built from 15 residues. V was clipped by 2 bases and J by 4 bases; unmatched bases: 3. The CDR3 spells CASSLWTSGNYEQYF. CDR3 nucleotide sequence: TGTGCCAGCAGCTTATGGACTAGCGGGAATTACGAGCAGTACTTC.

This clonotype was seen at least ten times. The chain carries TRBV7-2 and TRBJ2-5; D is unclear. Germline CDR1 reads SGHTA; CDR2 reads FQGNSA. The V gene lost 1 base and the J gene lost 0 bases, with 6 bases spanning the gap. The CDR3 contains 14 residues. CDR3 DNA: TGTGCCAGCAGCTTAGGGCAGCACCAAGAGACCCAGTACTTC. As protein: CASSLGQHQETQYF.

This clonotype has ten or more counts. This chain connects TRBV12-3 or TRBV12-4 to TRBJ1-1; no clear D gene. With 2 bases removed from V and 2 bases from J, the gap between germline ends came to 9 bases. The CDR3 has 14 amino acids. Here the CDR3 DNA reads TGTGCCAGCAGTTTACATCAGATTAACACTGAAGCTTTCTTT. Protein product: CASSLHQINTEAFF.

This clonotype has ten or more counts. The rearrangement joins TRBV10-3 to TRBJ2-1; D uncertain. CDR3 size: 16 residues. The germline CDR1 and CDR2 sequences are ENHRY and SYGVKD. Between the trimmed V and J ends, which lost 7 bases and 0 bases, there was a span of 16 bases. The CDR3 bases are TGTGCCATCACCCCGACACCTACCTACTCCTACAATGAGCAGTTCTTC. Translation: CAITPTPTYSYNEQFF.

This clonotype occurred many times. This chain joins TRBV7-9 and TRBJ2-4, with 7 bases matching TRBD1. CDR3 length: 18 residues. V lost 5 bases, J lost 3 bases, and 16 bases stayed unmatched. Germline V gives CDR1 SEHNR, CDR2 FQNEAQ (reference sequence). CDR3 amino acids: CASSRPDPGTESKNIQYF. The CDR3 DNA reads as TGTGCCAGCAGCCGACCAGACCCCGGGACAGAAAGCAAAAACATTCAGTACTTC.

The chain carries TRBV6-5 and TRBJ2-4; D uncertain. The CDR3 runs to 16 residues. The V end was cut by 1 base, the J end by 0 bases, with 10 bases between. Per germline, CDR1 MNHEY and CDR2 SVGAGI. The CDR3 spells CASSYYWVVAKNIQYF. Written as DNA, the CDR3 is TGTGCCAGCAGTTACTATTGGGTTGTAGCCAAAAACATTCAGTACTTC.

This clonotype has more than one count but fewer than ten. The chain combines TRBV2 with TRBJ2-1; TRBD2 agrees at 11 bases. V lost 10 bases to trimming and J lost 4 bases; unmatched junction nucleotides: 15. CDR3 length: 17 amino acids. Germline V CDR1 and CDR2: SNHLY, FYNNEI. Here the CDR3 DNA reads TGTGCCACCCGACTTCAGGATAGCGGGGGGGTATACAATGAGCAGTTCTTC. Protein sequence: CATRLQDSGGVYNEQFF.

This clonotype appeared a few times. The chain has TRBV19 and TRBJ2-1; 14 nucleotides line up with TRBD2. This CDR3 comprises 13 residues. J gave up 13 bases and V 9 bases, and 8 bases lay outside the gene matches. The germline V gene encodes CDR1 LNHDA and CDR2 SQIVND (reference sequence). The CDR3 is CASGTSGSSVQFF. The CDR3 DNA reads TGTGCCAGCGGGACTAGCGGGAGCTCAGTTCAGTTCTTC.

This clonotype came up many times. The chain carries TRBV6-1 and TRBJ2-5; D call uncertain. The CDR3 has 14 residues. Trimming took off 6 bases at V and 1 base at J, with 12 bases between the two ends. Germline CDR1 and CDR2: MNHNS and SASEGT. The CDR3 region has the DNA TGTGCCAGCAGCTGGACGGTGGTCCAAGAGACCCAGTACTTC. As protein: CASSWTVVQETQYF.

Only a few counts were recorded for this clonotype. The chain carries TRBV11-3 and TRBJ2-1; D not certain. The CDR3 consists of 12 residues. The germline V gene has CDR1 SGHNT and CDR2 YENEEA. V shed 5 bases and J shed 7 bases, with 9 bases lying between them. The CDR3 nucleotides are TGTGCCAGCAGCCCCGTGAGTAATGAGCAGTTCTTC. Translation: CASSPVSNEQFF.

The chain has TRBV12-3 or TRBV12-4 and TRBJ1-1; D is uncertain. The CDR3 is 13 amino acids. Trimming cost V 5 bases and J 3 bases, with 10 bases left between them. CDR3 sequence reads: CASSVQVHTEAFF. DNA of the CDR3: TGTGCCAGCAGTGTTCAGGTACACACTGAAGCTTTCTTT.

This clonotype was observed at least ten times. The chain employs TRBV11-2 and TRBJ2-7, with 8 bases matching TRBD2. V lost 2 bases to trimming and J lost 5 bases; unmatched junction nucleotides: 14. This CDR3 region has 17 residues. Germline-derived CDR1 and CDR2 are SGHAT and FQNNGV. The CDR3 sequence is CASSLSPPHSGNDEQYV. Written as DNA, the CDR3 is TGTGCCAGCAGCTTATCCCCTCCCCATAGCGGGAACGACGAGCAGTACGTC.

This clonotype showed up just a few times. The gene calls are TRBV5-6 and TRBJ1-2; 8 bases fit TRBD1. The length of the CDR3 is 15 residues. Germline CDR1 reads SGHDT; CDR2 reads YYEEEE. The ends lost 1 base at V and 5 bases at J; junction bases unmatched: 7. The CDR3 DNA is TGTGCCAGCAGCTTGTTCCAGGGGGCAATATATGGCTACACCTTC. The encoded protein is CASSLFQGAIYGYTF.